This is a list of T cell receptor beta chains from one sample in a study of cytomegalovirus exposure and HLA in healthy donors. Here immunoSEQ multiplex PCR was the method, and the copy in TCRdb shows in-frame clones only, minus some. The sample has about 57,000 clones; around 80% are singletons. Sequencing input: PBMCs. The receptors shown here come from a male donor in good health and CMV-seronegative. Each CDR3 is given with its conserved first and last residue. The D gene is left open where the match is weak. Size tells how often a clone was seen (once, few, many) or the class of an expanded clone, and some rows leave it out.

clone_size	d_call	j_call	v_call	cdr3_nt	cdr3_aa
.	.	TRBJ1-1	TRBV10-3	TGTGCCATCAGTGAGTCGGGCCTGGATGAAGCTTTCTTT	CAISESGLDEAFF
.	TRBD2	TRBJ2-2	TRBV4-3	TGCGCCAGCAGCCAAGAAGTTTTAGCGGGGGGCGGGGGAACCGGGGAGCTGTTTTTT	CASSQEVLAGGGGTGELFF
.	TRBD1	TRBJ1-1	TRBV4-3	TGCGCCAGCAGCCACGGGACAGGGAAGACTGAAGCTTTCTTT	CASSHGTGKTEAFF
.	TRBD2	TRBJ2-5	TRBV4-2	TGTGCCAGCAGCCGAGGAAGCGGGGGGGCCTTGGAGACCCAGTACTTC	CASSRGSGGALETQYF
.	TRBD1	TRBJ2-7	TRBV5-4	TGTGCCAGCAGCTTGAAGGGGACAGGGGAGTCCTACGAGCAGTACTTC	CASSLKGTGESYEQYF
.	.	TRBJ1-6	TRBV27	TGTGCCAGCAGTTTACGGGGGGTGGGTTCACCCCTCCACTTT	CASSLRGVGSPLHF
.	.	TRBJ1-3	TRBV5-1	TGCGCCAGCAGCTTGGCTACAGGGAGAAACACCATATATTTT	CASSLATGRNTIYF
.	TRBD1	TRBJ2-3	TRBV11-2	TGTGCCAGCAGCTTAGAATCCGGGACAGGTCCTGATACGCAGTATTTT	CASSLESGTGPDTQYF
.	TRBD1	TRBJ2-2	TRBV18	TGTGCCAGCTCACCACCGGGACAGGGCACCGGGGAGCTGTTTTTT	CASSPPGQGTGELFF
.	.	TRBJ1-2	TRBV2	TGTGCCAGCTCTTTAGGGCAGGGTACGAGTGGCTACACCTTC	CASSLGQGTSGYTF
.	.	TRBJ1-1	TRBV10-3	TGTGCCATCAGTGAAACCCGAACAGTTTCGAACACTGAAGCTTTCTTT	CAISETRTVSNTEAFF
.	.	TRBJ2-3	TRBV15	TGTGCCACCAGCAGAGATCCAGGGGAAGGTGCAGATACGCAGTATTTT	CATSRDPGEGADTQYF
.	TRBD1	TRBJ1-2	TRBV13	TGTGCCAGCAGCCTAGGGGGCGATATTAACTATGGCTACACCTTC	CASSLGGDINYGYTF
once	.	TRBJ2-3	TRBV27	TGTGCCAGCAGTTCCCAGCGCGGGGTCGGCACAGATACGCAGTATTTT	CASSSQRGVGTDTQYF
few	TRBD2	TRBJ2-5	TRBV7-2	TGTGCCAGCAGCCCGACTAGCGGGGGGGAGACCCAGTACTTC	CASSPTSGGETQYF
.	.	TRBJ2-5	TRBV9	TGTGCCAGCAGCGTACAGTACCAAGAGACCCAGTACTTC	CASSVQYQETQYF
.	TRBD1	TRBJ2-7	TRBV7-7	TGTGCTAGCAGCTTAGGGACAGCCTACGAGCAGTACTTC	CASSLGTAYEQYF
.	.	TRBJ2-3	TRBV30	TGTGCCTGGAGTATCGACGCGCACAGTCTCACAGATACGCAGTATTTT	CAWSIDAHSLTDTQYF
.	.	TRBJ2-3	TRBV4-3	TGCGCCAGCAGCCAAGATTGGTCGGAGGCAGATACGCAGTATTTT	CASSQDWSEADTQYF
.	TRBD1	TRBJ1-5	TRBV27	TGTGCCAGCAGCCCCGGGACAGACAATCAGCCCCAGCATTTT	CASSPGTDNQPQHF
.	TRBD2	TRBJ2-3	TRBV7-2	TGTGCCAGCAGCCTAGGGGGACTAGCGGGTTTCACAGATACGCAGTATTTT	CASSLGGLAGFTDTQYF
.	TRBD1	TRBJ1-2	TRBV19	TGTGCCAGTACCCAGGGACAGGGTCCGAACTATGGCTACACCTTC	CASTQGQGPNYGYTF
.	.	TRBJ2-3	TRBV7-2	TGTGCCAGCAGCTCGGGACTGAGCACAGATACGCAGTATTTT	CASSSGLSTDTQYF
.	TRBD1	TRBJ2-7	TRBV27	TGTGCCAGCAGACCGGGACAGGGAGGATACGGGCAGTACTTC	CASRPGQGGYGQYF
.	.	TRBJ1-2	TRBV9	TGTGCCAGCAGCACTACTCCGGGGGGGGGCCTTAACTATGGCTACACCTTC	CASSTTPGGGLNYGYTF
once	TRBD1	TRBJ1-2	TRBV5-4	TGTGCCAGCAGCTTCCCGGGACAGGGGAACTATGGCTACACCTTC	CASSFPGQGNYGYTF
.	TRBD1	TRBJ1-4	TRBV27	TGTGCCAGCAGTCCCGGGACAGCCAGGCATGAAAAACTGTTTTTT	CASSPGTARHEKLFF
.	.	TRBJ1-1	TRBV13	TGTGCCAACAGCTTAGGCCAGGGCGGATACACTGAAGCTTTCTTT	CANSLGQGGYTEAFF
.	.	TRBJ1-6	TRBV5-4	TGTGCCAGCAGCTTGGAACAGCTTAATTCACCCCTCCACTTT	CASSLEQLNSPLHF
.	.	TRBJ1-4	TRBV2	TGTGCCAGCAGTGTGGCACAGGGCAAAGAAAAACTGTTTTTT	CASSVAQGKEKLFF
.	.	TRBJ1-4	TRBV5-8	TGTGCCAGCACCCGGGGGGTTAATGAAAAACTGTTTTTT	CASTRGVNEKLFF
.	TRBD1	TRBJ2-1	TRBV5-4	TGTGCCAGCAGCTTGGCCACCCTGGGACAGGGCGGTGAGCAGTTCTTC	CASSLATLGQGGEQFF
.	TRBD2	TRBJ2-4	TRBV6-6	TGTGCCAGCAGTTTCTCTAGCGGGGGGGCAGAAAACATTCAGTACTTC	CASSFSSGGAENIQYF
.	TRBD2	TRBJ2-1	TRBV4-1	TGCGCCAGCAGCCAAGATCGGAGCGGGGGGGCCCATGAGCAGTTCTTC	CASSQDRSGGAHEQFF
.	TRBD1	TRBJ1-2	TRBV19	TGTGCCAGTAGTACAGGGACAGGGGGCTATGGCTACACCTTC	CASSTGTGGYGYTF
.	TRBD1	TRBJ2-1	TRBV2	TGTGCCAGCAGTGCCTACGACAGGGAGATCCCCTATGAGCAGTTCTTC	CASSAYDREIPYEQFF
few	TRBD1	TRBJ1-6	TRBV7-3	TGTGCCAGCAGCTTAACTGGGGGACAGAATTCACCCCTCCACTTT	CASSLTGGQNSPLHF
.	TRBD1	TRBJ1-2	TRBV6-1	TGTGCCAGCAGAGGGGACAGCTCTCCCTATGGCTACACCTTC	CASRGDSSPYGYTF
.	.	TRBJ2-1	TRBV29-1	TGCAGCGTTGAAACGACAGTCTCCAATGAGCAGTTCTTC	CSVETTVSNEQFF
few	.	TRBJ2-1	TRBV9	TGTGCCAGCAGCGAGGAGGGGGGGGTCAATGAGCAGTTCTTC	CASSEEGGVNEQFF
.	.	TRBJ1-2	TRBV19	TGTGCCAGTAGTACCCTTGTGGAGGGCGAATACTATGGCTACACCTTC	CASSTLVEGEYYGYTF